These 8 T cell receptor beta chains originate from one sample sequenced in a study of metastatic and nonmetastatic thyroid tumors. Not a single patient had been given any form of treatment at any point before undergoing thyroid surgery. TCRdb called clones again from the PCR reads with MiXCR. The sample carries about 10,000 clones, 32% recorded once. The sequencing input was tumor tissue. The receptors come from a female donor with papillary thyroid cancer or a benign thyroid nodule (not recorded which). Some clones in this sample may be carry-over from other donors' samples.

This clone ranks as medium-sized. The chain links TRBV2 to TRBJ2-1, with D possibly TRBD1 on 6 matching bases. The CDR3 contains 15 residues. Per germline, CDR1 SNHLY and CDR2 FYNNEI. Trimming shortened V by 8 bases and J by 7 bases, and 21 bases separated the two germline ends. CDR3 in DNA: TGTGCCAGCGAAAGGGACATACCGGGGTGGAATGAGCAGTTCTTC. As protein: CASERDIPGWNEQFF.

The gene calls are TRBV3-1 and TRBJ1-1, with D maybe TRBD1 (5 bases). Per the germline V gene, CDR1 is LGHDT and CDR2 is YNNKEL (reference sequence). Trimming cost V 0 bases and J 13 bases, with 24 bases left between them. The CDR3 sequence is 16 residues long. DNA for the CDR3: TGTGCCAGCAGCCAAGATCTGAGGGGCGAGGACACTGAATTTTTCTTT. Translating gives CASSQDLRGEDTEFFF. The whole variable domain, remainder taken from reference TRBV3-1 and TRBJ1-1, is DTAVSQTPKYLVTQMGNDKSIKCEQNLGHDTMYWYKQDSKKFLKIMFSYNNKELIINETVPNRFSPKSPDKAHLNLHINSLELGDSAVYFCASSQDLRGEDTEFFFGQGTRLTVV.

This clone qualifies as medium-sized (0.01 to 0.1%). This rearrangement joins TRBV3-1 to TRBJ1-3, with D unresolved. The germline V gene has CDR1 LGHDT and CDR2 YNNKEL (reference sequence). The CDR3 extends over 14 amino acids. V lost 4 bases and J 4 bases, leaving 11 bases between the germline ends. The CDR3 is CASSRGHEGNTIYF. The CDR3 nucleotides are TGTGCCAGCAGCCGAGGCCATGAGGGAAACACCATATATTTT.

In its sample, this clone was seen a few times. The V call is TRBV12-3 or TRBV12-4, the J call TRBJ1-5; D perhaps matches TRBD1 (5 bases). The CDR3 has 13 residues. V lost 1 base and J lost 6, with 7 bases in between. The CDR3 loop is CASSLDGGQPQHF. In nucleotides, the CDR3 is TGTGCCAGCAGTTTAGACGGGGGTCAGCCCCAGCATTTT.

In its sample, this clone is medium-sized. This chain links TRBV19 with TRBJ2-1, with a weak D call TRBD2 (5 bases). The CDR3 has 16 amino acids. Germline CDR1 is LNHDA and CDR2 is SQIVND (reference sequence). The V and J ends lost 4 bases and 5 bases respectively, with 18 bases between them. DNA for the CDR3: TGTGCCAGTAGTACCCTAGGAGGTCGACGGGACAATGAGCAGTTCTTC. It translates to CASSTLGGRRDNEQFF.

V usage is TRBV20-1 and J usage is TRBJ2-7; 9 nucleotides agree with TRBD1. V trimming: 0 bases; J trimming: 2 bases; junction bases outside the gene matches: 5. CDR3 length: 15 residues. CDR1 is DFQATT, CDR2 SNEGSKA, per germline (reference sequence). CDR3 sequence (DNA): TGCAGTGCTAGAGAACAGGGGGCCTACACCTACGAGCAGTACTTC. It is translated as CSAREQGAYTYEQYF.

In its sample, this clone was seen a few times. The chain recombines TRBV6-2 or TRBV6-3 with TRBJ1-5, with D tentatively TRBD1 (5 bases). The ends were cut back, 2 bases at V and 1 base at J, with 9 bases in the middle. Germline V lookup: CDR1 MNHEY, CDR2 SVGEGT. The CDR3 loop spans 15 amino acids. Here the CDR3 DNA reads TGTGCCAGCAGTTACCGTGGGGACAGCAATCAGCCCCAGCATTTT. Amino acid sequence: CASSYRGDSNQPQHF.

The chain has TRBV30 and TRBJ2-7; the D gene is possibly TRBD2 (6 bases). V lost 0 bases and J 4 bases, leaving 10 bases between the germline ends. The CDR3 consists of 13 residues. The V gene's germline CDR1 is GTSNPN and CDR2 SVGIG (reference sequence). CDR3 amino acids: CAWSVRGSYEQYF. The CDR3 nucleotides read TGTGCCTGGAGTGTACGGGGGTCTTACGAGCAGTACTTC.